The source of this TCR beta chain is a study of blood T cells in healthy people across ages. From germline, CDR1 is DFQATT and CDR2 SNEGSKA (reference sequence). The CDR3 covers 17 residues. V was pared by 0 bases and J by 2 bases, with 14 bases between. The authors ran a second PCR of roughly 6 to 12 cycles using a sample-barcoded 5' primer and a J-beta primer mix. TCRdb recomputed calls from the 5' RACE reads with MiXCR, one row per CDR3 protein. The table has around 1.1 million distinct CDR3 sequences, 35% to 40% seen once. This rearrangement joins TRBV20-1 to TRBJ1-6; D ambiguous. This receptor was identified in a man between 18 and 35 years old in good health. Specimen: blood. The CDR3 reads CSARDLTGPAYNSPLHF. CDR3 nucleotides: TGCAGTGCTAGAGATCTTACCGGGCCAGCCTATAATTCACCCCTCCACTTT.